The 31 T cell receptor beta chains below were found in one sample sequenced in a study of cytomegalovirus exposure and HLA in healthy donors. A multiplex PCR was run with 60 Vbeta primers and 13 Jbeta primers. Produced via immunoSEQ multiplex PCR; TCRdb's table is partial and in-frame only. Of about 200,000 clones in the sample, around 82% were seen once. Sequenced input: PBMCs. The receptors were sampled from a woman in her twenties or thirties in good health and CMV-seronegative.

V gene TRBV9 combines with J gene TRBJ1-2, with 8 nucleotides matching TRBD1. With 4 bases clipped from V and 3 bases from J, the junction kept 5 bases outside the gene matches. CDR1 is SGDLS and CDR2 is YYNGEE in the germline V gene. The CDR3 covers 14 residues. The chain's CDR3 is CASSTRQGYYGYTF. In DNA, the CDR3 is TGTGCCAGCAGCACTCGACAGGGGTACTATGGCTACACCTTC.

The DNA of the CDR3 is TGTGCCAGCAGTTACCCGGGGGTAGCCTCCTACGAGCAGTACTTC. Translating it yields CASSYPGVASYEQYF. The chain employs TRBV6-6 and TRBJ2-7, with a possible D match to TRBD2 (6 bases). Germline V gene sequence: CDR1 MNHNY, CDR2 SVGAGI (reference sequence). The CDR3 has 15 residues. V gave up 2 bases and J gave up 0 bases, with 11 bases separating them.

The chain uses TRBV6-4 and TRBJ1-6; the D gene is possibly TRBD1 (6 bases). The V gene's germline CDR1 is MRHNA and CDR2 SNTAGT. V was pared by 8 bases and J by 8 bases, with 13 bases between. The CDR3 is 13 residues long. The DNA of the CDR3 is TGTGCCAGCGGGAGGGGGGGTGATTCACCCCTCCACTTT. Protein: CASGRGGDSPLHF.

The genes are TRBV7-2 and TRBJ2-7; the match to TRBD2 covers 8 bases. The V gene's germline CDR1 is SGHTA and CDR2 FQGNSA. The CDR3 contains 18 residues. V lost 4 bases and J lost 3; bases outside the gene matches: 17. The CDR3 nucleotides are TGTGCCAGCAGCTCACCCTTAGCGGGAACCATATTTAGCTACGAGCAGTACTTC. Amino acid sequence: CASSSPLAGTIFSYEQYF.

This chain joins TRBV28 and TRBJ2-5; TRBD1 agrees at 8 bases. Germline V gene sequence: CDR1 MDHEN, CDR2 SYDVKM. V lost 7 bases and J lost 1; bases outside the gene matches: 8. The CDR3 sequence is 15 residues long. CDR3 region: CASTWGQAFQETQYF. CDR3 in DNA: TGTGCCAGCACTTGGGGACAGGCTTTCCAAGAGACCCAGTACTTC.

V usage is TRBV7-8 and J usage is TRBJ2-1, with 10 bases matching TRBD2. Germline lookup yields CDR1 SGHVS and CDR2 FQNEAQ. The CDR3 has 21 amino acids. V trimming: 4 bases; J trimming: 8 bases; junction bases outside the gene matches: 26. CDR3 bases: TGTGCCAGCAGCTCGGCTCAGGTCCCGACCACTAGCGGGAAGGCCGGGGATGAGCAGTTCTTC. This translates into CASSSAQVPTTSGKAGDEQFF. Using reference TRBV7-8 and TRBJ2-1 for the parts outside the CDR3, the full variable domain is GAGVSQSPRYKVAKRGQDVALRCDPISGHVSLFWYQQALGQGPEFLTYFQNEAQLDKSGLPSDRFFAERPEGSVSTLKIQRTQQEDSAVYLCASSSAQVPTTSGKAGDEQFFGPGTRLTVL.

The chain uses TRBV18 and TRBJ1-1; D gene ambiguous. Trimming pared 3 bases from V and 1 base from J, leaving 9 bases between. Germline V gene lookup returns CDR1 KGHSH and CDR2 LQKENI. The CDR3 sequence is 14 residues long. CDR3 in amino acids: CASSPLRGNTEAFF. In nucleotides, the CDR3 is TGTGCCAGCTCACCCCTAAGAGGGAACACTGAAGCTTTCTTT.

The chain combines TRBV23-1 with TRBJ1-5; D is undetermined. TRBV23-1 is an ORF, with its function uncertain. Trimming removed 7 bases at V and 3 bases at J, with 4 bases between. The CDR3 sequence is 11 residues long. The CDR3 DNA reads TGCGCCAGCACCTTCAATCAGCCCCAGCATTTT. Encoded protein: CASTFNQPQHF.

This chain connects TRBV2 to TRBJ2-1; the D is unclear. Trimming took off 7 bases at V and 1 base at J, with 8 bases between the two ends. This CDR3 is built from 13 residues. Germline V gene sequence: CDR1 SNHLY, CDR2 FYNNEI. The CDR3 DNA is TGTGCCAGCAACTTGCGTTCCTACAATGAGCAGTTCTTC. Residues: CASNLRSYNEQFF.

This clone has more than one count but fewer than ten. The V call is TRBV5-8, the J call TRBJ2-3; D might be TRBD2 (7 bases). The germline gives CDR1 SGHTS, CDR2 YDEGEE. Deletions cut 1 base from V and 1 base from J, with 13 bases between. The CDR3 spans 16 residues. The CDR3 DNA follows: TGTGCCAGCAGCTTGACACGGGGGGCCGGCACAGATACGCAGTATTTT. It codes for CASSLTRGAGTDTQYF.

V and J are TRBV14 and TRBJ1-6; 10 positions match TRBD1. There are 13 residues in the CDR3. Germline values: CDR1 SGHDN, CDR2 FVKESK. V shed 6 bases, J shed 7 bases, and the junction held 0 bases outside the gene matches. CDR3 sequence (DNA): TGTGCCAGCAGGGGACAGGGGAATTCACCCCTCCACTTT. It specifies CASRGQGNSPLHF. The complete variable domain, with remaining parts taken from reference TRBV14 and TRBJ1-6, reads EAGVTQFPSHSVIEKGQTVTLRCDPISGHDNLYWYRRVMGKEIKFLLHFVKESKQDESGMPNNRFLAERTGGTYSTLKVQPAELEDSGVYFCASRGQGNSPLHFGNGTRLTVT.

This clone was observed a handful of times. The J gene is TRBJ1-1, the V gene TRBV6-1; D remains unclear. Trimming cost V 8 bases and J 2 bases, with 12 bases left between them. Germline V lookup: CDR1 MNHNS, CDR2 SASEGT. There are 13 residues in the CDR3. In DNA, the CDR3 is TGTGCCAGCGAGCAAAGACAAAACACTGAAGCTTTCTTT. Translating it yields CASEQRQNTEAFF.

This chain joins TRBV12-2 and TRBJ2-7; the table's D call of TRBD2 was not tested on the DNA. TRBV12-2 has pseudogene status. The length of the CDR3 is 11 residues. As DNA, the CDR3 is TGTGACAGGGCAGGGACGGGGGGGCAGTACTTC. Its protein is CDRAGTGGQYF.

This rearrangement joins TRBV30 to TRBJ1-6; D gene ambiguous. The V gene lost 0 bases and the J gene lost 4 bases, with 7 bases spanning the gap. CDR1 and CDR2 (germline): GTSNPN, SVGIG (reference sequence). The CDR3 length is 14 residues. CDR3 residues: CAWSVVRYNSPLHF. The CDR3 DNA reads TGTGCCTGGAGTGTTGTCAGATATAATTCACCCCTCCACTTT.

The V call is TRBV4-2, the J call TRBJ2-7; 8 bases match TRBD2. Germline assignment: CDR1 LGHNA and CDR2 YNFKEQ. CDR3 length equals 17 residues. Trimming cost V 3 bases and J 2 bases; bases outside gene matches: 12. The CDR3 coding sequence is TGTGCCAGCAGCCATCTCTCCGGGACTAGTGGGCCCTACGAGCAGTACTTC. Translated: CASSHLSGTSGPYEQYF.

This clone was detected a few times. The J gene is TRBJ2-4, the V gene TRBV28, with D perhaps TRBD2 (6 bases). CDR3 length: 18 residues. The V gene lost 7 bases and the J gene lost 0 bases, with 22 bases spanning the gap. Germline lookup yields CDR1 MDHEN and CDR2 SYDVKM. The CDR3 loop reads CASTPPASVGKAKNIQYF. DNA of the CDR3: TGTGCCAGCACCCCCCCGGCTAGCGTAGGTAAAGCCAAAAACATTCAGTACTTC. Full variable domain (outside the CDR3, taken from reference TRBV28 and TRBJ2-4): DVKVTQSSRYLVKRTGEKVFLECVQDMDHENMFWYRQDPGLGLRLIYFSYDVKMKEKGDIPEGYSVSREKKERFSLILESASTNQTSMYLCASTPPASVGKAKNIQYFGAGTRLSVL.

The V call is TRBV7-2, the J call TRBJ2-2; tentatively, D is TRBD1 (5 bases). Germline CDR1 reads SGHTA; CDR2 reads FQGNSA. Trimming shortened V by 0 bases and J by 3 bases, and 5 bases separated the two germline ends. The CDR3 is 14 residues long. The CDR3 region has the DNA TGTGCCAGCAGCTTAGCGGGGCACACCGGGGAGCTGTTTTTT. It codes for CASSLAGHTGELFF. Complete variable domain (other parts from reference TRBV7-2 and TRBJ2-2): GAGVSQSPSNKVTEKGKDVELRCDPISGHTALYWYRQSLGQGLEFLIYFQGNSAPDKSGLPSDRFSAERTGGSVSTLTIQRTQQEDSAVYLCASSLAGHTGELFFGEGSRLTVL.

The rearrangement uses TRBV5-6 and TRBJ2-3; 11 bases match TRBD2. This CDR3 is 16 amino acids long. Germline CDR1 SGHDT, CDR2 YYEEEE. J was trimmed by 2 bases and V by 0 bases; bases with no gene match: 2. CDR3 sequence: CASSLASGGNTDTQYF. As DNA, the CDR3 is TGTGCCAGCAGCTTGGCTAGCGGGGGGAACACAGATACGCAGTATTTT.

Only a few counts were recorded for this clone. The rearrangement joins TRBV4-2 to TRBJ2-5; D not resolved. The J call is in doubt because the DNA end fits TRBJ2-7 better. The CDR3 contains 15 residues. Looked up from germline, CDR1 is LGHNA and CDR2 is YNFKEQ. The CDR3 bases are TGTGCCAGCAGCCTCACGGGTAGCACGGCGTACGAGCAGTACTTC. Translated: CASSLTGSTAYEQYF.

The chain has TRBV6-4 and TRBJ2-1; 9 bases line up with TRBD2. The CDR3 extends over 16 amino acids. Germline CDR1 reads MRHNA; CDR2 reads SNTAGT. Trimming removed 2 bases from V and 6 bases from J; junction bases left unmatched: 8. CDR3 in amino acids: CASSDGESGGPNEQFF. The CDR3 bases are TGTGCCAGCAGTGACGGCGAGAGCGGGGGGCCCAATGAGCAGTTCTTC.

J is TRBJ2-2 and V is TRBV7-3, with 11 nucleotides matching TRBD2. CDR1 is SGHTA, CDR2 FQGTGA, per germline. CDR3 size: 16 residues. The V and J ends lost 4 bases and 1 base, in that order; junction bases with no gene match: 2. CDR3 residues: CASSYTSGGNTGELFF. In DNA form, the CDR3 reads TGTGCCAGCAGCTATACTAGCGGGGGGAACACCGGGGAGCTGTTTTTT.

V and J are TRBV2 and TRBJ1-2, with 7 bases aligning to TRBD1. The length of the CDR3 is 13 residues. Germline CDR1 reads SNHLY; CDR2 reads FYNNEI. V shed 6 bases and J 6 bases; nucleotides not matched to a gene: 7. Here the CDR3 reads CASSRRGGNGYTF. For the CDR3, the DNA is TGTGCCAGCAGCCGTCGAGGGGGCAATGGCTACACCTTC.

This chain joins TRBV28 and TRBJ2-3, with D possibly TRBD2 on 5 matching bases. This CDR3 region has 12 residues. Trimming left V 3 bases short and J 6 bases short, with 7 bases between. The germline V gene has CDR1 MDHEN and CDR2 SYDVKM. The CDR3 protein is CASSLRRDTQYF. Written as DNA, the CDR3 is TGTGCCAGCAGTTTGAGGAGGGATACGCAGTATTTT.

This chain connects TRBV10-3 to TRBJ1-2; no definite D call. The CDR3 length is 15 residues. Germline V lookup: CDR1 ENHRY, CDR2 SYGVKD. V lost 4 bases and J lost 2, with 14 bases in between. Here the CDR3 DNA reads TGTGCCATCAGTGGCGAGGGTTCTCGCAACTATGGCTACACCTTC. Translated, it gives CAISGEGSRNYGYTF.

A note on this clone: Additional DNA sequences in this sample encode the identical CDR3. This chain joins TRBV18 and TRBJ1-2, with 9 bases matching TRBD1. The trim removed 4 bases at V and 3 bases at J, leaving 0 bases unmatched. This CDR3 is built from 13 residues. Germline V CDR1 and CDR2: KGHSH, LQKENI. Here the CDR3 DNA reads TGTGCCAGCTCACGACAGGGGGACTATGGCTACACCTTC. Translation gives CASSRQGDYGYTF.

The count of this clone is one. V usage is TRBV4-1 and J usage is TRBJ2-7; TRBD2 aligns across 8 bases. In germline, CDR1 is MGHRA, CDR2 YSYEKL. The ends lost 2 bases at V and 4 bases at J; junction bases unmatched: 22. This CDR3 spans 20 amino acids. The CDR3 nucleotides are TGCGCCAGCAGCCAACAGTCCGGCGGGGCCGGGACTAGAACTCCTTACGAGCAGTACTTC. Encoded protein: CASSQQSGGAGTRTPYEQYF.

Concerning this clone itself: Germline and junction disagree at one end, which may indicate a read error. The V gene is TRBV7-9, the J gene TRBJ1-2; D may be TRBD1 (5 bases). This CDR3 spans 14 amino acids. The V gene's germline CDR1 is SEHNR and CDR2 FQNEAQ (reference sequence). The CDR3 DNA reads as TGTTCCAGCAGCACATTCCAGGGAAAAAATGGCTACACCTTC. This encodes CSSSTFQGKNGYTF.

The rearrangement joins TRBV2 to TRBJ2-6; D gene ambiguous. CDR1 is SNHLY and CDR2 is FYNNEI in the germline V gene. This CDR3 is 14 amino acids long. The CDR3 DNA sequence: TGTGCTTCAACGCTAGATCTCGGGGCCAACGTCCTGACTTTC. It encodes CASTLDLGANVLTF.

The V and J genes are TRBV5-6 and TRBJ2-5; no clear D gene. V lost 0 bases and J 3 bases, leaving 12 bases between the germline ends. Germline CDR1 is SGHDT and CDR2 is YYEEEE. This CDR3 is 15 amino acids long. The CDR3: CASSLAISSKETQYF. The CDR3 nucleotides are TGTGCCAGCAGCTTGGCCATTTCCAGTAAAGAGACCCAGTACTTC.

This clone appeared a few times. CDR3 nucleotides: TGTGCCAGCAGAGAGACTAGCGGGAGTTACCACGAGCAGTACTTC. This encodes CASRETSGSYHEQYF. The chain couples TRBV2 to TRBJ2-7; 12 bases fit TRBD2. Looked up from germline, CDR1 is SNHLY and CDR2 is FYNNEI. This CDR3 is built from 15 residues. J gave up 5 bases and V 6 bases, and 8 bases lay outside the gene matches.

This rearrangement joins TRBV2 to TRBJ1-5; perhaps TRBD1 as D (5 bases). The CDR3 loop spans 14 amino acids. Per germline, CDR1 SNHLY and CDR2 FYNNEI. V lost 3 bases to trimming and J lost 7 bases, with 13 bases between them. The CDR3, as DNA: TGTGCCAGCAGTGATAAAAACAGGAACCAGCCCCAGCATTTT. Its translation: CASSDKNRNQPQHF.